Following are 17 T cell receptor beta chains from one sample sequenced in a study of T cells in Graves' hyperthyroidism and ophthalmopathy. RNA transcripts provided the source from which TCR beta CDR3 regions were amplified. Primed by the HTBI set, a first-round RT-PCR was run on the TCR CDR3. TCRdb re-derived calls from the multiplex PCR reads in MiXCR, one entry per CDR3 protein. The table shows around 700,000 distinct CDR3 sequences, with roughly a sixth occurring only once. Material for sequencing was blood. These receptors came from a woman between 50 and 59 years old with Graves' hyperthyroidism that later progressed to Graves' ophthalmopathy.

This clonotype was counted ten times or more. The chain combines TRBV6-1 with TRBJ1-1; D is uncertain. The germline CDR1 and CDR2 sequences are MNHNS and SASEGT. This CDR3 has 15 residues. V was clipped by 7 bases and J by 1 base, with 16 bases between them. The CDR3 coding sequence is TGTGCCAGCACAAAGGAACTAACACGGAACACTGAAGCTTTCTTT. Translation gives CASTKELTRNTEAFF.

This clonotype was found a few times. V usage is TRBV20-1 and J usage is TRBJ1-2, with TRBD1 as a possible D gene (6 bases). The length of the CDR3 is 14 residues. Germline lookup yields CDR1 DFQATT and CDR2 SNEGSKA (reference sequence). V lost 1 base and J 4 bases, leaving 13 bases between the germline ends. The CDR3 reads CSARANGTPYGYTF. CDR3 nucleotide sequence: TGCAGTGCTAGAGCAAACGGGACACCCTATGGCTACACCTTC.

This clonotype showed up just a few times. The chain employs TRBV7-9 and TRBJ1-1; TRBD1 matches at 8 bases. Germline CDR1 reads SEHNR; CDR2 reads FQNEAQ (reference sequence). This CDR3 has 14 residues. J gave up 6 bases and V 1 base, and 4 bases lay outside the gene matches. Written as DNA, the CDR3 is TGTGCCAGCAGCTTAGACAGGGGGTCCCCTGAAGCTTTCTTT. This gives the protein CASSLDRGSPEAFF.

This chain joins TRBV6-1 and TRBJ2-5, with 7 bases identical to TRBD2. V lost 5 bases and J lost 1; bases outside the gene matches: 7. CDR1 is MNHNS and CDR2 is SASEGT in the germline V gene. The CDR3 is 15 amino acids. CDR3 residues: CASSLLGRAQETQYF. CDR3 nucleotide sequence: TGTGCCAGCAGTCTTTTGGGGAGGGCCCAAGAGACCCAGTACTTC.

This clonotype has at least ten counts. The V and J genes are TRBV3-1 and TRBJ1-4; 8 bases line up with TRBD1. This CDR3 region has 14 residues. V lost 5 bases, J lost 8 bases, and 7 bases stayed unmatched. CDR1 LGHDT and CDR2 YNNKEL come from the germline V gene (reference sequence). The CDR3 nucleotides read TGTGCCAGCAGCTACAGGGGGGCAAGGGAAAAACTGTTTTTT. It encodes CASSYRGAREKLFF.

The V and J genes are TRBV13 and TRBJ1-2; D not resolved. There are 13 residues in the CDR3. Germline lookup yields CDR1 PRHDT and CDR2 FYEKMQ (reference sequence). V shed 5 bases and J shed 5 bases, with 12 bases lying between them. The CDR3 DNA reads TGTGCCAGCAGCCTAAGGGCCCAATATGGCTACACCTTC. Translation: CASSLRAQYGYTF.

The sample holds a few counts of this clonotype. V gene TRBV7-2 combines with J gene TRBJ1-2; D gene ambiguous. The V gene's germline CDR1 is SGHTA and CDR2 FQGNSA. V lost 0 bases and J lost 8, with 16 bases in between. CDR3 length equals 15 residues. CDR3 sequence reads: CASSLAQTLMEGYTF. CDR3 nucleotide sequence: TGTGCCAGCAGCTTAGCTCAGACCCTGATGGAAGGCTACACCTTC.

The J gene is TRBJ1-2, the V gene TRBV7-6; D perhaps matches TRBD1 (6 bases). Looked up from germline, CDR1 is SGHVS and CDR2 is FNYEAQ. V was cut by 5 bases and J by 8 bases, with 15 bases left in between. CDR3 size: 13 residues. The CDR3 bases are TGTGCCAGCAGCAACAGGGCCACGGGGGGCTACACCTTC. Its protein is CASSNRATGGYTF.

V usage is TRBV6-1 and J usage is TRBJ2-1; TRBD2 matches at 12 bases. The CDR3 is made up of 14 amino acids. Germline V gene lookup returns CDR1 MNHNS and CDR2 SASEGT. V gave up 10 bases and J gave up 4 bases; unmatched junction bases: 5. This CDR3 is CATRLAGVYNEQFF. The CDR3 DNA follows: TGTGCCACCAGACTAGCGGGGGTTTACAATGAGCAGTTCTTC.

This clonotype was observed many times. The gene calls are TRBV12-3 or TRBV12-4 and TRBJ2-2, with D tentatively TRBD2 (6 bases). Trimming shortened V by 3 bases and J by 2 bases, and 10 bases separated the two germline ends. The CDR3 spans 15 residues. This chain's CDR3 is CASSFSGGNTGELFF. Written as DNA, the CDR3 is TGTGCCAGCAGTTTTTCCGGGGGAAACACCGGGGAGCTGTTTTTT.

V is TRBV4-1 and J is TRBJ1-4; D possibly corresponds to TRBD1 (5 bases). There are 17 residues in the CDR3. With 1 base removed from V and 7 bases from J, the gap between germline ends came to 19 bases. The germline CDR1 and CDR2 sequences are MGHRA and YSYEKL. The DNA of the CDR3 is TGCGCCAGCAGCCAAGTCTTAGGCAGGGCGGCCGGTGAAAAACTGTTTTTT. This gives the protein CASSQVLGRAAGEKLFF.

The chain employs TRBV5-1 and TRBJ1-2; perhaps TRBD1 as D (5 bases). CDR1 and CDR2 (germline): SGHRS, YFSETQ. The CDR3 has 13 residues. The ends were cut back, 4 bases at V and 8 bases at J, with 15 bases in the middle. Written as DNA, the CDR3 is TGCGCCAGCAGCGTAATAGGGGAAGAGGGCTACACCTTC. Amino acid sequence: CASSVIGEEGYTF.

This clonotype was seen a handful of times. This chain connects TRBV29-1 to TRBJ2-5; 8 bases align to TRBD2. V was clipped by 6 bases and J by 0 bases; unmatched bases: 3. Germline values: CDR1 SQVTM, CDR2 ANQGSEA. The CDR3 extends over 13 amino acids. The CDR3 coding sequence is TGCAGCGTGGGCGGGGGGTACCAAGAGACCCAGTACTTC. Its protein is CSVGGGYQETQYF.

At least ten counts were recorded for this clonotype. The chain has TRBV20-1 and TRBJ1-4; possibly TRBD1 for D (5 bases). V was clipped by 5 bases and J by 1 base, with 11 bases between them. This CDR3 has 14 amino acids. From germline, CDR1 is DFQATT and CDR2 SNEGSKA (reference sequence). The CDR3 spells CSAFQGGTNEKLFF. CDR3 DNA: TGCAGTGCTTTTCAGGGTGGAACTAATGAAAAACTGTTTTTT.

The chain links TRBV3-1 to TRBJ2-2; D is ambiguous. The V gene lost 4 bases and the J gene lost 13 bases, with 22 bases spanning the gap. The CDR3 consists of 15 residues. Germline CDR1 and CDR2: LGHDT and YNNKEL (reference sequence). The CDR3 nucleotides read TGTGCCAGCAGCCGAGATTCGGTTAGGGCTGGTCGGCTGTTTTTT. Its protein is CASSRDSVRAGRLFF.

A few counts support this clonotype. CDR3 sequence: CSARDRGLYGYTF. Written as DNA, the CDR3 is TGCAGTGCTAGAGATCGGGGCTTATATGGCTACACCTTC. The chain recombines TRBV20-1 with TRBJ1-2, with a tentative D call TRBD1 (5 bases). Trimming pared 0 bases from V and 5 bases from J, leaving 10 bases between. CDR1 and CDR2 from the germline V gene are DFQATT and SNEGSKA (reference sequence). This CDR3 contains 13 residues.

This clonotype has at least ten counts. The chain is built from TRBV30 and TRBJ1-5; D call uncertain. V lost 2 bases and J 2 bases, leaving 7 bases between the germline ends. The CDR3 is 13 amino acids. Germline values: CDR1 GTSNPN, CDR2 SVGIG (reference sequence). For the CDR3, the DNA is TGTGCCTGGAGTTTTGACGGCAATCAGCCCCAGCATTTT. Protein sequence: CAWSFDGNQPQHF.